The clone carrying this TCR beta chain appeared many times. No antigen is known for it. Uncontrolled infection, other autoimmune disease, pregnancy or lactation excluded patients. Orbital computed tomography, thyroid ultrasound, serum thyroxine and TRAb, and clinical symptoms together informed the diagnoses. PBMCs were derived from 7.5 to 10 ml fresh peripheral blood. There were TCR beta CDR3 regions amplified from RNA transcripts. Initially, a first-round RT-PCR of the TCR CDR3 employed the HTBI primer set. Each CDR3 protein is one row after TCRdb ran MiXCR on the multiplex PCR reads. Here the sample spans more than 150,000 distinct CDR3 sequences, over 15% being singletons. This record belongs to a study of T cells in Graves' hyperthyroidism and ophthalmopathy. Findings and limits, study-wide: Within blood appeared most thyroid clonotypes that had expanded above 0.001.

Germline CDR1 is SGHTA and CDR2 is FQGTGA. CDR3 length equals 16 residues. Trimming removed 3 bases from V and 0 bases from J; junction bases left unmatched: 5. The TCR originated in a woman aged 45-65 years with Graves' hyperthyroidism. The gene calls are TRBV7-3 and TRBJ2-3; TRBD2 aligns across 8 bases. Sequencing was carried out using blood. The CDR3 spells CASSLYGGGSTDTQYF. CDR3 sequence (DNA): TGTGCCAGCAGCTTGTATGGCGGGGGGAGCACAGATACGCAGTATTTT.